This T cell receptor (beta chain) was identified during a study of T-cell reconstitution after alpha-beta-depleted transplantation in children (dated by TCRdb to the mid-2010s). At the level of the whole study: Using TCR repertoire profiling, the study quantitatively followed how T-cell immune reconstitution unfolded in children after TCRalphabeta/CD19-depleted allogeneic hematopoietic cell transplantation.

As encoded in the germline V gene, CDR1 is SGHDT while CDR2 is YYEEEE. Spanning cysteine to phenylalanine, the CDR3 consists of 17 amino acids. The retained sequence is limited to the CDR3, 51 bases, with the frame set at the first base. V is trimmed back by 1 base and J by 1 base, and the junction contains 11 bases that no gene match accounts for. The library was generated by PCR. Sequencing was performed on an Illumina HiSeq 2500. To normalize quantification of the TCRbeta repertoire, the TCR libraries were built with molecular barcoding that relied on unique molecular identifiers. TCRdb applied fastp at Q25 and MiXCR to the public reads, then kept only in-frame beta chains. Rows are unified per CDR3 protein, each entry keeping the most common DNA and genes. A total of about 540,000 distinct CDR3 sequences appear in this sample, about 16% of them only once. The biggest ten clones account for 2.5% to 3.5% of the sample.

On this clonotype itself: The antigen it binds to is not known. The record has no base qualities; no much larger clone is one base away.

The rearrangement combines TRBV5-6 with TRBJ2-7; 7 central nucleotides agree with TRBD2. The sequenced sample was PBMCs from the stem cell graft donor, obtained from the stem cell graft. The clonotype was recovered from a human donor who donated a stem cell graft to a child with acute lymphoblastic leukemia. CDR3 sequence: CASSLPGGGTQSYEQYF. The DNA sequence is TGTGCCAGCAGCTTGCCGGGCGGGGGTACGCAGTCCTACGAGCAGTACTTC.